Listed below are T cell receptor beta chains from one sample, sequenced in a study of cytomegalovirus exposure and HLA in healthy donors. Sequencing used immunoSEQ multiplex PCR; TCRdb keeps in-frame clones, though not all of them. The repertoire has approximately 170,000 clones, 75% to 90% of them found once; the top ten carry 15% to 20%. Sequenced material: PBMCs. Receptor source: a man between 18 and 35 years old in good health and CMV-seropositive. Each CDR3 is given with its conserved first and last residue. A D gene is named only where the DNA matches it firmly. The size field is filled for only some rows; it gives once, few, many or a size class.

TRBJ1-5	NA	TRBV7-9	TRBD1	CASSLDPGQGPYSNQPQHF	TGTGCCAGCAGCTTAGACCCGGGACAGGGGCCTTATAGCAATCAGCCCCAGCATTTT
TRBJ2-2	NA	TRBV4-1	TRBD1	CASKGQGAHYSTELFF	TGCGCCAGCAAGGGTCAGGGGGCGCATTATAGTACGGAGCTGTTTTTT
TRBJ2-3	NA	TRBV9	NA	CASSPSGDTQYF	TGTGCCAGCAGCCCCTCAGGGGATACGCAGTATTTT
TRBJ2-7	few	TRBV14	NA	CASSQVRGINQQYF	TGTGCCAGCAGCCAAGTGAGGGGGATAAACCAGCAGTACTTC
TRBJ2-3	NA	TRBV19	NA	CASSTRTGYSSTDTQYF	TGTGCCAGTAGTACAAGGACTGGTTACTCTAGCACAGATACGCAGTATTTT
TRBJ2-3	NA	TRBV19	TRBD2	CAVQGGGAYDTQYF	TGTGCCGTCCAAGGCGGGGGGGCCTATGATACGCAGTATTTT
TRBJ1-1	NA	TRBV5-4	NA	CASSFAENTEAFF	TGTGCCAGCAGCTTTGCAGAGAACACTGAAGCTTTCTTT
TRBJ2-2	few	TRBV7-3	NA	CASSLVWGSGELFF	TGTGCCAGCAGCCTCGTGTGGGGCTCCGGGGAGCTGTTTTTT
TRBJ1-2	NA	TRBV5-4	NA	CASSSNTGPYGYTF	TGTGCCAGCAGCTCTAATACAGGGCCCTATGGCTACACCTTC
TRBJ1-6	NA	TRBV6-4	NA	CASSESWGEGSPLHF	TGTGCCAGCAGTGAATCTTGGGGGGAGGGTTCACCCCTCCACTTT
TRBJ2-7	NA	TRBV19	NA	CASSPPGSYEQYF	TGTGCCAGTAGTCCCCCCGGCTCCTACGAGCAGTACTTC
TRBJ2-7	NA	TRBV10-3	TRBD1	CAITRQGLDEQYF	TGTGCCATCACCCGACAGGGGCTCGACGAGCAGTACTTC
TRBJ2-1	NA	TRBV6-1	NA	CASSDLTGEQFF	TGTGCCAGCAGTGACCTGACAGGAGAGCAGTTCTTC
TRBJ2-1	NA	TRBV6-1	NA	CASSYNVAGEQFF	TGTGCCAGCAGTTATAACGTAGCCGGTGAGCAGTTCTTC
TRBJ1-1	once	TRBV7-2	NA	CASSVQGNTEAFF	TGTGCCAGCAGCGTTCAGGGGAACACTGAAGCTTTCTTT
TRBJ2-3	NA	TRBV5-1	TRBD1	CASSSPRQGRTQYF	TGCGCCAGCAGCTCACCCCGACAGGGGCGAACGCAGTATTTT
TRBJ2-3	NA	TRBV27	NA	CASSSPGGQGDTQYF	TGTGCCAGCAGTTCCCCCGGGGGGCAGGGAGATACGCAGTATTTT
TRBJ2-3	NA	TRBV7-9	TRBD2	CASSLVAESSGRSDTQYF	TGTGCCAGCAGCTTAGTGGCTGAGAGTAGCGGGAGGTCAGATACGCAGTATTTT
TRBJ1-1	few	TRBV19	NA	CASNSGVTEAFF	TGTGCCAGTAACTCAGGGGTAACTGAAGCTTTCTTT
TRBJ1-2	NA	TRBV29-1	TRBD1	CSAGGGQPLGGYTF	TGCAGCGCAGGGGGCGGGCAGCCCCTGGGGGGCTACACCTTC
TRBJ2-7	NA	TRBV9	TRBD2	CASGPGLVGFEQYF	TGTGCCAGCGGACCGGGACTAGTTGGCTTCGAGCAGTACTTC
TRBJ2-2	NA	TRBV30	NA	CAWGVETGTGELFF	TGTGCCTGGGGGGTCGAGACAGGCACCGGGGAGCTGTTTTTT
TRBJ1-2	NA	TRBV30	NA	CAWSVGGGRAYGYTF	TGTGCCTGGAGTGTCGGCGGAGGGAGGGCCTATGGCTACACCTTC
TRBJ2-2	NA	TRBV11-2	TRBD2	CASSFRGLAGVGELFF	TGTGCCAGCAGCTTTAGGGGGCTAGCGGGAGTCGGGGAGCTGTTTTTT
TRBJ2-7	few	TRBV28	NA	CASSSLDSGEQYF	TGTGCCAGCAGTTCACTCGACAGCGGGGAGCAGTACTTC
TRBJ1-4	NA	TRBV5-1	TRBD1	CASSLAGQSNEKLFF	TGCGCCAGCAGCTTGGCGGGACAGAGTAATGAAAAACTGTTTTTT